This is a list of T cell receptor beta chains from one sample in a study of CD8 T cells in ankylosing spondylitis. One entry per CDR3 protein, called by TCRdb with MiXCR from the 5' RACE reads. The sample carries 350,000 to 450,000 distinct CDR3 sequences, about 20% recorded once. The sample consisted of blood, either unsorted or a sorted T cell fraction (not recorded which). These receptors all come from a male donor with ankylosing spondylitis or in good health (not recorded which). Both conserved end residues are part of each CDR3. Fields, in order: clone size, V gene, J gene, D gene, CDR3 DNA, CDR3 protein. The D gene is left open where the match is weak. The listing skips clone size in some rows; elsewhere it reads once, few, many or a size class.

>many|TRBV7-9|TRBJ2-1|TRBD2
TGTGCCAGCGGACCGGGACTAGCGGCGAATGAGCAGTTCTTC
CASGPGLAANEQFF
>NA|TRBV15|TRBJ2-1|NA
TGTGCCACCAGCAGAGCCCTAGGTTCAGGATCCAATGAGCAGTTCTTC
CATSRALGSGSNEQFF
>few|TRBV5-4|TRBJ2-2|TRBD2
TGTGCCAGCAGCGTCAGCGGGGGGGCTACCGGGGAGCTGTTTTTT
CASSVSGGATGELFF
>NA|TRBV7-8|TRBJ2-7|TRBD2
TGTGCCAGCAGCTTAGGAGCTAGCGGGGTGTCCTACGAGCAGTACTTC
CASSLGASGVSYEQYF
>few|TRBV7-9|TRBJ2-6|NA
TGTGCCAGCAGCGAATGGGAGTTTGCTGGGGCCAACGTCCTGACTTTC
CASSEWEFAGANVLTF
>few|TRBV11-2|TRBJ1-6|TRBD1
TGTGCCAGCAGCTTATTCGGACAGGGGGGTTCGATAAATTCACCCCTCCACTTT
CASSLFGQGGSINSPLHF
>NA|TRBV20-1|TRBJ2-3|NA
TGCTTTGCTAGTAAGGTCGGCGGGCACACAGATACGCAGTATTTT
CFASKVGGHTDTQYF
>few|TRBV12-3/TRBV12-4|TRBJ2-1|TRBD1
TGTGCCAGCAGTACCGACAGGGGGCAGTTCTTC
CASSTDRGQFF
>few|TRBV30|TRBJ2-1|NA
TGTGCCTGGGACCCAAACGACGATGAGCAGTTCTTC
CAWDPNDDEQFF
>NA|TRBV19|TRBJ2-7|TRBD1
TGTGCCAGTAGCGCGGGACAGGACTACGAGCAGTACTTC
CASSAGQDYEQYF
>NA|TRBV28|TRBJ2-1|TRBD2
TGTGCCAGCAGCAAAACAGCGGGGGGACCATACAATGAGCAGTTCTTC
CASSKTAGGPYNEQFF
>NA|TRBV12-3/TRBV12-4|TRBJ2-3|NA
TGTGCCAGCACCCAATTGGGGGGGCCCGCTAGCACAGATACGCAGTATTTT
CASTQLGGPASTDTQYF
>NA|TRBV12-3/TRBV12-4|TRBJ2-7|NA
TGTGCCAGCAGTTCCCAGGGAAGGGAAAAGTACTTC
CASSSQGREKYF
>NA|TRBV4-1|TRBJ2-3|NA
TGCGCCAGTTGGGGCACAGATACGCAGTATTTT
CASWGTDTQYF
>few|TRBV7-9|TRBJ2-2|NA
TGTGCCAGCAGCTTAGGCCCGGGATCGGGCACCGGGGAGCTGTTTTTT
CASSLGPGSGTGELFF